The 17 T cell receptor beta chains in this list originate from one sample, sequenced in a study of T cell repertoires in cytomegalovirus infection. These receptors' antigens are unknown. TCRdb re-derived calls from the reads in MiXCR, one entry per CDR3 protein. Seen here are 700,000 to 850,000 distinct CDR3 sequences, 32% observed once, and the top ten hold around 12%. The specimen was cultured CD8+ T cells from PBMCs, collected from culture after CMV antigen stimulation. These receptors all stem from a human donor in good health (CMV status not recorded). Some clones in this sample may be carry-over from other donors' samples.

CDR3: CATSDPGGLYNEQFF. CDR3 in DNA: TGTGCCACCAGTGACCCCGGAGGACTCTACAATGAGCAGTTCTTC. The rearrangement uses TRBV24-1 and TRBJ2-1; a possible D gene is TRBD2 (5 bases). Germline CDR1 reads KGHDR; CDR2 reads SFDVKD. The CDR3 runs 15 residues. Trimming removed 4 bases at V and 3 bases at J, with 12 bases between.

This clonotype was counted at least ten times. The rearrangement joins TRBV6-5 to TRBJ2-2; no clear D gene. The CDR3 runs to 17 residues. CDR1 is MNHEY and CDR2 is SVGAGI in the germline V gene. The germline V and J ends were trimmed by 0 bases and 4 bases, with 15 bases remaining between them. CDR3 in DNA: TGTGCCAGCAGTTACTCGAAATGGCCAAAGGGCACCGGGGAGCTGTTTTTT. Translated, it gives CASSYSKWPKGTGELFF.

This clonotype has at least ten counts. This chain uses TRBV7-2 with TRBJ2-7, with D perhaps TRBD1 (5 bases). V gave up 5 bases and J gave up 7 bases, with 21 bases separating them. The CDR3 covers 15 residues. The germline V gene encodes CDR1 SGHTA and CDR2 FQGNSA. The CDR3 sequence is CASSPTGGATREQYF. The CDR3 nucleotides are TGTGCCAGCAGCCCAACAGGTGGGGCTACTCGTGAGCAGTACTTC.

This chain uses TRBV13 with TRBJ2-2; 11 bases line up with TRBD1. The CDR3 runs 15 residues. V shed 5 bases and J 4 bases; nucleotides not matched to a gene: 3. In germline, CDR1 is PRHDT, CDR2 FYEKMQ (reference sequence). The chain's CDR3 is CASSKDRGPTGELFF. The CDR3 bases are TGTGCCAGCAGCAAGGACAGGGGGCCCACCGGGGAGCTGTTTTTT.

The chain combines TRBV12-5 with TRBJ1-1; 7 positions agree with TRBD1. V was clipped by 6 bases and J by 2 bases; unmatched bases: 6. This CDR3 has 14 amino acids. CDR1 is LGHNT and CDR2 is FRNRAP in the germline V gene. DNA of the CDR3: TGTGCTAGTGGCCCGGGACAGAGAAACACTGAAGCTTTCTTT. This translates into CASGPGQRNTEAFF.

V is TRBV27 and J is TRBJ2-7; a weak D match, TRBD2 (6 bases). Per germline, CDR1 MNHEY and CDR2 SMNVEV (reference sequence). V was pared by 3 bases and J by 0 bases, with 12 bases between. CDR3 length: 15 amino acids. The CDR3 DNA sequence: TGTGCCAGCAGTTTGGCGGGGCGGCTCTCCTACGAGCAGTACTTC. Its translation is CASSLAGRLSYEQYF.

This clonotype has more than one count but fewer than ten. The gene calls are TRBV12-3 or TRBV12-4 and TRBJ1-5; possibly TRBD1 for D (5 bases). CDR3 length equals 16 residues. Deletions cut 6 bases from V and 5 bases from J, with 20 bases between. CDR3: CASSFGLVQADQPQHF. CDR3 sequence (DNA): TGTGCCAGCAGCTTCGGGCTGGTACAGGCGGATCAGCCCCAGCATTTT.

V gene TRBV10-2 combines with J gene TRBJ1-2; 7 nucleotides line up with TRBD1. The junction had 15 bases not matched to a gene; V was cut back by 6 bases and J by 5 bases. The CDR3 runs to 16 residues. Germline loops: CDR1 WSHSY, CDR2 SAAADI. The CDR3 DNA reads TGCGCCAGCAGGGATGACAGGGTCGAACCTAGATATGGCTACACCTTC. This encodes CASRDDRVEPRYGYTF.

J is TRBJ1-6 and V is TRBV7-8; D gene uncertain. With 4 bases removed from V and 7 bases from J, the gap between germline ends came to 23 bases. Looked up from germline, CDR1 is SGHVS and CDR2 is FQNEAQ. CDR3 length: 18 amino acids. CDR3 loop: CASSSLGRQERRNSPLHF. For the CDR3, the DNA is TGTGCCAGCAGCTCCCTCGGACGGCAGGAGAGAAGGAATTCACCCCTCCACTTT.

A word on this clonotype: Mismatch with germline at one junction end may stem from a read error. The chain links TRBV4-1 to TRBJ2-1; 10 bases match TRBD1. The germline V gene has CDR1 MGHRA and CDR2 YSYEKL. This CDR3 comprises 16 residues. This chain's CDR3 is CASSQTRTGGNNEQFF. Here the CDR3 DNA reads TGTGCCAGCAGCCAGACCCGGACAGGGGGTAACAATGAGCAGTTCTTC.

The chain recombines TRBV2 with TRBJ1-1; the match to TRBD1 covers 7 bases. The V and J ends lost 11 bases and 5 bases, in that order; junction bases with no gene match: 8. The CDR3 is made up of 12 amino acids. Germline CDR1 SNHLY, CDR2 FYNNEI. CDR3 sequence: CAVKGGRTEAFF. In DNA, the CDR3 is TGTGCCGTTAAAGGGGGCCGGACTGAAGCTTTCTTT.

This chain links TRBV6-8 with TRBJ1-1; 9 positions match TRBD1. Per the germline V gene, CDR1 is MNHGY and CDR2 is SAAAGT. The V segment lost 4 bases and the J segment 1 base; nucleotides outside the gene matches: 4. The CDR3 is 15 residues long. The CDR3 region is CASSFNRGPNTEAFF. The CDR3, as DNA: TGTGCCAGCAGTTTCAACAGGGGGCCGAACACTGAAGCTTTCTTT.

This chain links TRBV2 with TRBJ2-1, with TRBD1 as a possible D gene (5 bases). In germline, CDR1 is SNHLY, CDR2 FYNNEI. V was pared by 5 bases and J by 3 bases, with 14 bases between. The CDR3 is made up of 15 amino acids. The CDR3 region is CASSSTTGFYNEQFF. DNA of the CDR3: TGTGCCAGCAGTAGCACTACAGGTTTCTACAATGAGCAGTTCTTC.

The V call is TRBV27, the J call TRBJ1-5; a possible D gene is TRBD1 (6 bases). Germline-derived CDR1 and CDR2 are MNHEY and SMNVEV (reference sequence). V lost 6 bases, J lost 2 bases, and 14 bases lay in between. The CDR3 is 15 residues long. This CDR3 reads CASRLRGGGNQPQHF. The CDR3 DNA sequence: TGTGCCAGCAGGCTAAGGGGGGGTGGCAATCAGCCCCAGCATTTT.

This clonotype was recorded only once. V usage is TRBV4-2 and J usage is TRBJ2-7; TRBD1 or TRBD2 may be the D gene (5 bases each). The CDR3 is made up of 15 amino acids. The germline gives CDR1 LGHNA, CDR2 YNFKEQ. The V gene lost 0 bases and the J gene lost 3 bases, with 12 bases spanning the gap. CDR3 amino acids: CASSQDMGVHYEQYV. CDR3 bases: TGTGCCAGCAGCCAAGATATGGGGGTCCACTACGAGCAGTACGTC.

The table lists this clonotype with many counts. The V and J genes are TRBV6-2 or TRBV6-3 and TRBJ2-7, with TRBD1 matching 7 bases. The CDR3 runs 14 residues. Germline CDR1 MNHEY, CDR2 SVGEGT. The junction had 0 bases not matched to a gene; V was cut back by 0 bases and J by 1 base. The chain's CDR3 is CASSYSQGSYEQYV. The CDR3 DNA sequence: TGTGCCAGCAGTTACTCACAGGGGTCCTACGAGCAGTACGTC.

This clonotype has a count of ten or more. The chain uses TRBV6-6 and TRBJ2-4, with D possibly matching TRBD2 (5 bases). This CDR3 contains 18 residues. Trimming removed 2 bases at V and 2 bases at J, with 19 bases between. CDR1 and CDR2 from the germline V gene are MNHNY and SVGAGI (reference sequence). The CDR3 bases are TGTGCCAGCAGTTACGGCGCCGTGAGCGGCCGGCCCAAAAACATTCAGTACTTC. As protein: CASSYGAVSGRPKNIQYF.